This entry lists 25 T cell receptor beta chains sequenced from one sample in a study of T cell changes during pregnancy in multiple sclerosis. Data came from immunoSEQ multiplex PCR; TCRdb stores just in-frame clones and leaves some out. The sample carries fewer than 45,000 clones, roughly 93% recorded once. Sequencing used peripheral blood, obtained in the second trimester of pregnancy. The receptors stem from a female donor in good health, enrolled as a control in a pregnancy study.

By sample fraction, this clone is medium-sized. The V and J genes are TRBV6-4 and TRBJ2-2; a weak D match, TRBD2 (7 bases). Trimming pared 3 bases from V and 4 bases from J, leaving 15 bases between. Germline lookup yields CDR1 MRHNA and CDR2 SNTAGT. This CDR3 has 16 residues. CDR3 region: CASSEAAGALTGELFF. In DNA, the CDR3 is TGTGCCAGCAGTGAGGCGGCGGGGGCCCTCACCGGGGAGCTGTTTTTT.

The rearrangement uses TRBV4-1 and TRBJ1-1; the match to TRBD1 covers 9 bases. With V trimmed by 1 base and J by 8 bases, 11 bases remained unmatched. Germline V lookup: CDR1 MGHRA, CDR2 YSYEKL. The CDR3 is made up of 16 amino acids. As DNA, the CDR3 is TGCGCCAGCAGCCAAGGTCCAGGGACAGGGCTCGGGGAAGCTTTCTTT. Its translation is CASSQGPGTGLGEAFF.

V gene TRBV6-1 combines with J gene TRBJ2-3; 10 bases are shared with TRBD2. The ends lost 6 bases at V and 3 bases at J; junction bases unmatched: 6. The CDR3 contains 15 residues. Per germline, CDR1 MNHNS and CDR2 SASEGT. DNA of the CDR3: TGTGCCAGCAGCCCACTAGCGGGACGTACAGATACGCAGTATTTT. Its translation is CASSPLAGRTDTQYF.

The rearrangement joins TRBV6-5 to TRBJ2-7; tentative D call: TRBD2 (5 bases). Looked up from germline, CDR1 is MNHEY and CDR2 is SVGAGI. This CDR3 has 15 residues. Trimming stripped 4 bases from V and 4 bases from J, with 17 bases between. The CDR3, as DNA: TGTGCCAGCAGTTCTACGGACTTTCTCGGGTACGAGCAGTACTTC. Its translation: CASSSTDFLGYEQYF.

The chain combines TRBV28 with TRBJ1-5; the match to TRBD1 covers 7 bases. The V gene end was trimmed by 2 bases and the J gene end by 5 bases; junction bases not matched to a gene: 6. Germline V gene lookup returns CDR1 MDHEN and CDR2 SYDVKM. The CDR3 length is 15 residues. The CDR3 is CASSLLPTGDQPQHF. For the CDR3, the DNA is TGTGCCAGCAGTTTACTACCCACAGGGGATCAGCCCCAGCATTTT.

The chain has TRBV6-1 and TRBJ2-2, with 9 bases identical to TRBD1. V lost 4 bases to trimming and J lost 4 bases; unmatched junction nucleotides: 7. Germline CDR1 reads MNHNS; CDR2 reads SASEGT. The CDR3 covers 16 residues. CDR3: CASSGRQGEVTGELFF. CDR3 DNA: TGTGCCAGCAGTGGACGACAGGGGGAGGTCACCGGGGAGCTGTTTTTT.

This sequence joins TRBV6-5 and TRBJ1-1, with D perhaps TRBD1 (6 bases). This CDR3 comprises 15 residues. Trimming left V 5 bases short and J 4 bases short, with 17 bases between. The germline V gene has CDR1 MNHEY and CDR2 SVGAGI. CDR3 residues: CASSTQGGKGTEAFF. DNA for the CDR3: TGTGCCAGCAGTACACAGGGCGGTAAAGGCACTGAAGCTTTCTTT.

As DNA, the CDR3 is TGTGCCAGCAGTCCGTCAGTATCCTACGAGCAGTACTTC. This encodes CASSPSVSYEQYF. The rearrangement links TRBV27 to TRBJ2-7; D not resolved. The CDR3 has 13 amino acids. The V end was cut by 5 bases, the J end by 1 base, with 9 bases between. Germline V gene data show CDR1 as MNHEY and CDR2 as SMNVEV (reference sequence).

This clone was seen a single time. This chain uses TRBV29-1 with TRBJ1-2; D remains ambiguous. The CDR3 has 12 amino acids. Trimming removed 3 bases from V and 8 bases from J, with 13 bases in between. Germline V gene sequence: CDR1 SQVTM, CDR2 ANQGSEA. CDR3 DNA sequence: TGCAGCGTTGATCTACAGCCTGCGGGCTACACCTTC. Its protein is CSVDLQPAGYTF.

The rearrangement joins TRBV13 to TRBJ1-6; D gene ambiguous. Trimming took 4 bases from V and 5 from J, leaving 15 bases between them. In germline, CDR1 is PRHDT, CDR2 FYEKMQ (reference sequence). The CDR3 covers 16 residues. The CDR3 loop reads CASSSKTGFNNSPLHF. CDR3 DNA: TGTGCCAGCAGCTCAAAGACGGGTTTTAATAATTCACCCCTCCACTTT. Filled out from reference TRBV13 and TRBJ1-6, the complete variable domain reads AAGVIQSPRHLIKEKRETATLKCYPIPRHDTVYWYQQGPGQDPQFLISFYEKMQSDKGSIPDRFSAQQFSDYHSELNMSSLELGDSALYFCASSSKTGFNNSPLHFGNGTRLTVT.

J is TRBJ1-1 and V is TRBV29-1, with 10 positions matching TRBD1. The CDR3 is 13 amino acids. CDR1 is SQVTM, CDR2 ANQGSEA, per germline. With V trimmed by 4 bases and J by 7 bases, 6 bases remained unmatched. The DNA of the CDR3 is TGCAGCGTTGTGGGACAGGGGTATTTTGAAGCTTTCTTT. Its protein is CSVVGQGYFEAFF.

The CDR3 region is CASNTGLNTEAFF. The CDR3 DNA reads as TGTGCCAGTAACACAGGCTTGAACACTGAAGCTTTCTTT. The chain couples TRBV19 to TRBJ1-1; possible D gene TRBD1, 5 bases. This CDR3 is 13 amino acids long. With 7 bases removed from V and 0 bases from J, the gap between germline ends came to 9 bases. Germline V lookup: CDR1 LNHDA, CDR2 SQIVND (reference sequence).

This clone occurred once. The rearrangement uses TRBV11-2 and TRBJ2-7, with D tentatively TRBD2 (6 bases). Germline V gives CDR1 SGHAT, CDR2 FQNNGV. The CDR3 has 15 amino acids. Trimming removed 1 base at V and 5 bases at J, with 15 bases between. The chain's CDR3 is CASSLGGVSGDEQYF. CDR3 nucleotides: TGTGCCAGCAGCTTAGGGGGGGTGTCCGGCGACGAGCAGTACTTC.

The rearrangement uses TRBV6-5 and TRBJ2-3; TRBD1 matches at 7 bases. CDR1 is MNHEY, CDR2 SVGAGI, per germline. The J segment lost 2 bases and the V segment lost 6 bases, leaving 8 bases of the junction unmatched. This CDR3 has 15 residues. DNA for the CDR3: TGTGCCAGCAGCCCGGGACAGCCTGACACAGATACGCAGTATTTT. Translation: CASSPGQPDTDTQYF.

The gene calls are TRBV7-8 and TRBJ2-2; D might be TRBD2 (5 bases). Germline CDR1 is SGHVS and CDR2 is FQNEAQ. The ends were cut back, 1 base at V and 0 bases at J, with 12 bases in the middle. The CDR3 totals 17 residues. CDR3 DNA: TGTGCCAGCAGCTTAGGACCCTCGGGGACGAACACCGGGGAGCTGTTTTTT. It is translated as CASSLGPSGTNTGELFF.

The V call is TRBV10-2, the J call TRBJ2-1; unclear D gene. Trimming left V 2 bases short and J 0 bases short, with 14 bases between. CDR3 length equals 17 residues. Germline V gene sequence: CDR1 WSHSY, CDR2 SAAADI. CDR3 region: CASSEGLRRSSYNEQFF. CDR3 nucleotides: TGCGCCAGCAGTGAGGGTTTGCGGAGAAGCTCCTACAATGAGCAGTTCTTC.

The V call is TRBV12-5, the J call TRBJ2-1, with D possibly matching TRBD2 (7 bases). Germline CDR1 is LGHNT and CDR2 is FRNRAP. The CDR3 runs 16 residues. V lost 4 bases to trimming and J lost 8 bases, with 21 bases between them. The CDR3 sequence: CASGYTQGAGQHEQFF. The CDR3 coding sequence is TGTGCTAGTGGTTACACACAGGGAGCGGGGCAACATGAGCAGTTCTTC.

This clone was counted only a few times. V is TRBV4-1 and J is TRBJ2-7; TRBD1 is a possible D gene (5 bases). Trimming stripped 0 bases from V and 3 bases from J, with 12 bases between. Germline CDR1 is MGHRA and CDR2 is YSYEKL. The CDR3 sequence is 15 residues long. The CDR3 nucleotides read TGCGCCAGCAGCCAAGACTTCGCAGGGCGCTACGAGCAGTACTTC. This translates into CASSQDFAGRYEQYF.

The chain carries TRBV11-2 and TRBJ2-1; 10 nucleotides align to TRBD2. V shed 5 bases, J shed 3 bases, and the junction held 4 bases outside the gene matches. The CDR3 spans 15 residues. Germline lookup yields CDR1 SGHAT and CDR2 FQNNGV. CDR3 nucleotide sequence: TGTGCCAGCAGCCCCACTAGCGGGGTCTACAATGAGCAGTTCTTC. Translating it yields CASSPTSGVYNEQFF. The full variable domain, completed using reference TRBV11-2 and TRBJ2-1, is EAGVAQSPRYKIIEKRQSVAFWCNPISGHATLYWYQQILGQGPKLLIQFQNNGVVDDSQLPKDRFSAERLKGVDSTLKIQPAKLEDSAVYLCASSPTSGVYNEQFFGPGTRLTVL.

This clone has just one count. The V gene is TRBV7-9, the J gene TRBJ2-2; D is unresolved. The CDR3 extends over 12 amino acids. V was shortened by 5 bases and J by 5 bases, with 6 bases between the two germline ends. CDR1 and CDR2 from the germline V gene are SEHNR and FQNEAQ (reference sequence). CDR3 amino acids: CASSPQTGELFF. The CDR3 nucleotides read TGTGCCAGCAGCCCCCAAACCGGGGAGCTGTTTTTT.

This chain links TRBV9 with TRBJ1-1; 7 bases line up with TRBD1. The CDR3 spans 16 residues. In germline, CDR1 is SGDLS, CDR2 YYNGEE. V was clipped by 0 bases and J by 7 bases; unmatched bases: 12. The CDR3 loop reads CASSVGTGGGVGEAFF. For the CDR3, the DNA is TGTGCCAGCAGCGTAGGGACAGGTGGGGGAGTGGGTGAAGCTTTCTTT. The full variable domain, with the rest looked up from reference TRBV9 and TRBJ1-1, is DSGVTQTPKHLITATGQRVTLRCSPRSGDLSVYWYQQSLDQGLQFLIQYYNGEERAKGNILERFSAQQFPDLHSELNLSSLELGDSALYFCASSVGTGGGVGEAFFGQGTRLTVV.

This chain links TRBV15 with TRBJ2-7, with 7 bases matching TRBD2. This CDR3 contains 15 residues. Looked up from germline, CDR1 is LNHNV and CDR2 is YYDKDF (reference sequence). J lost 7 bases, V lost 1 base, and 10 bases had no gene match. CDR3 sequence (DNA): TGTGCCACCAGCAGAGTCGTGGTCGGGAGGAGTGAGCAGTACTTC. Encoded protein: CATSRVVVGRSEQYF.

This clone was recorded only once. J is TRBJ1-3 and V is TRBV5-4; D may be TRBD1 (6 bases). The germline gives CDR1 SGHNT, CDR2 YYREEE (reference sequence). Trimming removed 1 base from V and 4 bases from J, with 21 bases in between. This CDR3 spans 18 amino acids. CDR3 amino acids: CASSLLDTGRSSGNTIYF. The CDR3 coding sequence is TGTGCCAGCAGCTTGTTGGACACAGGGCGTTCTTCCGGAAACACCATATATTTT.

In its sample, this clone was seen a few times. J is TRBJ1-5 and V is TRBV5-1; D gene uncertain. The CDR3 spans 14 residues. Per the germline V gene, CDR1 is SGHRS and CDR2 is YFSETQ. Deletions cut 5 bases from V and 0 bases from J, with 9 bases between. The CDR3: CASRAGDSNQPQHF. The CDR3 DNA reads TGCGCCAGCAGAGCCGGGGATAGCAATCAGCCCCAGCATTTT.

The chain has TRBV15 and TRBJ2-7; 12 bases agree with TRBD2. This CDR3 contains 20 residues. Germline CDR1 is LNHNV and CDR2 is YYDKDF (reference sequence). With 0 bases clipped from V and 0 bases from J, the junction kept 12 bases outside the gene matches. CDR3 sequence reads: CATSRDSPTSGRIASYEQYF. CDR3 bases: TGTGCCACCAGCAGAGATTCCCCCACTAGCGGGAGGATCGCCTCCTACGAGCAGTACTTC. Full variable domain (outside the CDR3, taken from reference TRBV15 and TRBJ2-7): DAMVIQNPRYQVTQFGKPVTLSCSQTLNHNVMYWYQQKSSQAPKLLFHYYDKDFNNEADTPDNFQSRRPNTSFCFLDIRSPGLGDTAMYLCATSRDSPTSGRIASYEQYFGPGTRLTVT.